This TCR beta chain was sequenced during a study of PD-L1 blockade in urothelial cancer. Whole-study results and caveats: Where pretreatment blood TCR clonality fell below the median, better survival was predicted.

In the case of this clone: Its target is unknown.

The ends lost 5 bases at V and 1 base at J; junction bases unmatched: 3. The CDR3 covers 14 residues. Looked up from germline, CDR1 is MNHNY and CDR2 is SVGAGI (reference sequence). Some clones are missing from TCRdb's copy, which holds only in-frame ones; the method was immunoSEQ multiplex PCR. The sample shows approximately 48,000 clones, approximately 84% of them seen only once. Patients in the study were battling locally advanced or metastatic urothelial carcinoma. The sequenced sample was PBMCs, obtained around atezolizumab (anti-PD-L1) treatment. This chain joins TRBV6-6 and TRBJ2-5; 8 bases match TRBD1. The sequence was obtained from a man aged 55 to 70 with urothelial cancer. The CDR3 nucleotides read TGTGCCAGCAGTAATGGACAGGGCCAAGAGACCCAGTACTTC. Its protein product is CASSNGQGQETQYF.